The clone carrying this T cell receptor beta chain has a count of ten or more. No antigen is known for it. This sample was included in a study of T cells after yellow fever vaccination. Study-wide background: Fractions low in cell number were prepared with SMART-Seq v4 Ultra Low Input. Study-wide results and caveats: Peaking on day 5 versus 15, the secondary response was faster but weaker. Among primary-vaccination clones, most reappeared after the booster, at roughly 95% for CD4 and around 90% for CD8.

Germline assignment: CDR1 SGHRS and CDR2 YFSETQ. V lost 4 bases to trimming and J lost 4 bases; unmatched junction nucleotides: 4. CDR3 size: 15 residues. Template switching by 5'RACE produced TCR cDNA, adding a universal primer site and UMIs. Using its own MiXCR run on the 5' RACE reads, TCRdb lists one record per CDR3 protein. This table holds hundreds of thousands of distinct CDR3 sequences, about 14% found once. This chain links TRBV5-1 with TRBJ2-7, with 14 bases that match TRBD2. Sequenced here: PBMCs, sampled on the day of the yellow fever booster vaccination. The TCR was taken from a man aged 25 to 40 who received the YFV17D yellow fever vaccine. The chain's CDR3 is CASSEGTSGSYEQYF. CDR3 DNA: TGCGCCAGCAGCGAAGGGACTAGCGGGAGTTACGAGCAGTACTTC. The full variable domain, with the rest looked up from reference TRBV5-1 and TRBJ2-7, is KAGVTQTPRYLIKTRGQQVTLSCSPISGHRSVSWYQQTPGQGLQFLFEYFSETQRNKGNFPGRFSGRQFSNSRSEMNVSTLELGDSALYLCASSEGTSGSYEQYFGPGTRLTVT.